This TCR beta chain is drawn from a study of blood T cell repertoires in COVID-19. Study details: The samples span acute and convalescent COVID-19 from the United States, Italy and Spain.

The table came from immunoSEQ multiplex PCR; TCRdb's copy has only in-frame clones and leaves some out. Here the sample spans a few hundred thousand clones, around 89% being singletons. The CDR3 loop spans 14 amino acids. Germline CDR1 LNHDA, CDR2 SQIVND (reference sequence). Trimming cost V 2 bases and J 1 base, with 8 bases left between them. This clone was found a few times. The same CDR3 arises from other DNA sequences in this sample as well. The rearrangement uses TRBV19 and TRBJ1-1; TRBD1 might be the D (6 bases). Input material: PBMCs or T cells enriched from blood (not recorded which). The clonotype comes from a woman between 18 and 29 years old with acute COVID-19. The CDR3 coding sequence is TGTGCCAGTAGTATACGGGACAAGAACACTGAAGCTTTCTTT. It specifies CASSIRDKNTEAFF.